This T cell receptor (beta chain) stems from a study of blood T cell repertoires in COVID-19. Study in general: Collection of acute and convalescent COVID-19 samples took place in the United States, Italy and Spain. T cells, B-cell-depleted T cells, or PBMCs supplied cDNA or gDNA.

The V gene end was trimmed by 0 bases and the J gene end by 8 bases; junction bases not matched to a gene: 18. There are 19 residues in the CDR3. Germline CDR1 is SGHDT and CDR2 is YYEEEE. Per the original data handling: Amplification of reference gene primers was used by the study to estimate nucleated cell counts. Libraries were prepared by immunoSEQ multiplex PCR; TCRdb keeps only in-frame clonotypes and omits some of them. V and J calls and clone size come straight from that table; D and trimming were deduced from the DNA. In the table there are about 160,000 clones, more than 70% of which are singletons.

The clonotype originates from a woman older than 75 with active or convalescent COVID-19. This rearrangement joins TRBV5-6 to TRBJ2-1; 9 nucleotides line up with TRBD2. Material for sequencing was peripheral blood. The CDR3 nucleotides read TGTGCCAGCAGCTTGGCCGCCGTTCTGACTAGCGGAGGATACTATGAGCAGTTCTTC. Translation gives CASSLAAVLTSGGYYEQFF.